Below are 20 T cell receptor beta chains sequenced from a single sample in a study of blood T cell repertoires in COVID-19. The data were produced by immunoSEQ multiplex PCR, yet TCRdb's version contains in-frame clones alone and is incomplete. The sample has 15,000 to 20,000 clones, around 88% seen once; the top ten hold approximately 5%. Sample: PBMCs or T cells enriched from blood (not recorded which). These receptor sequences come from a woman aged 25 to 39 who had recovered from COVID-19.

This clone has only one observation. The chain couples TRBV2 to TRBJ1-5; D call uncertain. This CDR3 spans 14 amino acids. Per the germline V gene, CDR1 is SNHLY and CDR2 is FYNNEI. V was cut by 1 base and J by 7 bases, with 11 bases left in between. The CDR3 coding sequence is TGTGCCAGCAGTGAAGGCCAGGTCAGGCAGCCCCAGCATTTT. Its translation: CASSEGQVRQPQHF.

The chain couples TRBV12-5 to TRBJ2-3; D is unresolved. The CDR3 extends over 15 amino acids. V dropped 5 bases and J dropped 0 bases, with 12 bases sitting between them. Germline V gives CDR1 LGHNT, CDR2 FRNRAP. The CDR3 protein is CASGPPAVSTDTQYF. The CDR3 DNA reads as TGTGCTAGTGGTCCCCCCGCAGTCAGCACAGATACGCAGTATTTT.

This clone was observed a few times. The chain has TRBV28 and TRBJ1-1; no definite D call. This CDR3 has 16 amino acids. V lost 3 bases and J 0 bases, leaving 14 bases between the germline ends. Germline CDR1 is MDHEN and CDR2 is SYDVKM. CDR3: CASSLRAGFMNTEAFF. The CDR3 region has the DNA TGTGCCAGCAGTTTGAGAGCAGGATTTATGAACACTGAAGCTTTCTTT.

The chain uses TRBV29-1 and TRBJ1-1; possible D gene TRBD1, 5 bases. The CDR3 has 14 amino acids. CDR1 SQVTM and CDR2 ANQGSEA come from the germline V gene. The ends were cut back, 6 bases at V and 4 bases at J, with 18 bases in the middle. Here the CDR3 DNA reads TGCAGCGTGACCCCCGGCAGGGTATCCACTGAAGCTTTCTTT. Translating gives CSVTPGRVSTEAFF.

This sequence joins TRBV9 and TRBJ1-2, with D maybe TRBD1 (6 bases). Deletions cut 0 bases from V and 3 bases from J, with 12 bases between. The CDR3 length is 15 residues. Germline V CDR1 and CDR2: SGDLS, YYNGEE. CDR3 DNA: TGTGCCAGCAGCGTAGAGGCAGGGGAATACTATGGCTACACCTTC. Its translation: CASSVEAGEYYGYTF.

This clone was found once. The V and J genes are TRBV27 and TRBJ1-2; D not certain. From germline, CDR1 is MNHEY and CDR2 SMNVEV (reference sequence). Deletions cut 1 base from V and 4 bases from J, with 7 bases between. The CDR3 covers 13 residues. The CDR3 DNA sequence: TGTGCCAGCAGTTTATTAGGGAGCTATGGCTACACCTTC. Encoded protein: CASSLLGSYGYTF.

The chain joins TRBV4-3 to TRBJ2-6, with D possibly matching TRBD2 (6 bases). Germline V gene lookup returns CDR1 LGHNA and CDR2 YSLEER. V was pared by 0 bases and J by 4 bases, with 10 bases between. The CDR3 has 16 amino acids. The CDR3 region is CASSQELADGANVLTF. The CDR3, as DNA: TGCGCCAGCAGCCAAGAGTTAGCGGACGGGGCCAACGTCCTGACTTTC.

The chain recombines TRBV29-1 with TRBJ1-5; D is possibly TRBD1 (6 bases). This CDR3 comprises 12 residues. V was trimmed by 8 bases and J by 0 bases, leaving 8 bases between them. Germline CDR1 is SQVTM and CDR2 is ANQGSEA. This chain's CDR3 is CSQGYSNQPQHF. The CDR3 coding sequence is TGCAGCCAGGGGTATAGCAATCAGCCCCAGCATTTT. The full variable domain, with the rest looked up from reference TRBV29-1 and TRBJ1-5, is SAVISQKPSRDICQRGTSLTIQCQVDSQVTMMFWYRQQPGQSLTLIATANQGSEATYESGFVIDKFPISRPNLTFSTLTVSNMSPEDSSIYLCSQGYSNQPQHFGDGTRLSIL.

The V call is TRBV24-1, the J call TRBJ2-1, with 11 bases aligning to TRBD1. Per the germline V gene, CDR1 is KGHDR and CDR2 is SFDVKD. There are 16 residues in the CDR3. V was clipped by 4 bases and J by 8 bases; unmatched bases: 9. CDR3 sequence: CATSDSNRDRGDEQFF. DNA for the CDR3: TGTGCCACCAGTGACAGTAACCGGGACAGGGGGGATGAGCAGTTCTTC.

J is TRBJ2-7 and V is TRBV12-5; D is ambiguous. The CDR3 is 13 amino acids. Trimming cost V 4 bases and J 7 bases, with 14 bases left between them. From germline, CDR1 is LGHNT and CDR2 FRNRAP. In DNA, the CDR3 is TGTGCTAGTGGTTCCAATTCTTCGAGGGAGCAGTACTTC. Amino acid sequence: CASGSNSSREQYF.

The CDR3 protein is CASSTGALPYEQYF. Written as DNA, the CDR3 is TGTGCCAGCAGTACAGGGGCGCTCCCCTACGAGCAGTACTTC. This chain joins TRBV28 and TRBJ2-7; 7 nucleotides agree with TRBD1. Germline assignment: CDR1 MDHEN and CDR2 SYDVKM. Trimming at V came to 5 bases and at J to 2 bases, leaving 6 bases not matched to a gene. CDR3 length equals 14 residues.

The rearrangement links TRBV7-2 to TRBJ2-3; D remains ambiguous. With 7 bases removed from V and 6 bases from J, the gap between germline ends came to 14 bases. Per germline, CDR1 SGHTA and CDR2 FQGNSA. The length of the CDR3 is 13 residues. DNA for the CDR3: TGTGCCAGCACCCACCCAGCGTGGGATACGCAGTATTTT. Encoded protein: CASTHPAWDTQYF.

The rearrangement uses TRBV7-9 and TRBJ1-1; the D gene is possibly TRBD1 (6 bases). The length of the CDR3 is 14 residues. The V and J ends lost 1 base and 10 bases respectively, with 16 bases between them. CDR1 is SEHNR, CDR2 FQNEAQ, per germline (reference sequence). CDR3 in amino acids: CASSLDRTVRLAFF. CDR3 in DNA: TGTGCCAGCAGCTTAGATAGGACAGTGCGTTTAGCTTTCTTT.

This clone has a single count. This chain links TRBV5-1 with TRBJ2-7, with TRBD1 as a possible D gene (5 bases). CDR1 is SGHRS, CDR2 YFSETQ, per germline. CDR3 length: 15 residues. The V gene lost 0 bases and the J gene lost 3 bases, with 13 bases spanning the gap. The CDR3 sequence is CASSLASGNYYEQYF. The CDR3 nucleotides read TGCGCCAGCAGCTTGGCCTCAGGGAATTACTACGAGCAGTACTTC.

The chain joins TRBV7-2 to TRBJ2-1; 7 nucleotides align to TRBD1. The CDR3 totals 14 residues. The V segment lost 2 bases and the J segment 2 bases; nucleotides outside the gene matches: 0. Germline CDR1 reads SGHTA; CDR2 reads FQGNSA. The CDR3 reads CASSLQGAYNEQFF. In nucleotides, the CDR3 is TGTGCCAGCAGCTTACAGGGGGCCTACAATGAGCAGTTCTTC. Full variable domain (remainder filled in from reference TRBV7-2 and TRBJ2-1): GAGVSQSPSNKVTEKGKDVELRCDPISGHTALYWYRQSLGQGLEFLIYFQGNSAPDKSGLPSDRFSAERTGGSVSTLTIQRTQQEDSAVYLCASSLQGAYNEQFFGPGTRLTVL.

V is TRBV5-4 and J is TRBJ2-3, with 13 nucleotides matching TRBD2. Trimming at V came to 4 bases and at J to 0 bases, leaving 8 bases not matched to a gene. The CDR3 contains 18 residues. Per germline, CDR1 SGHNT and CDR2 YYREEE (reference sequence). CDR3 coding DNA: TGTGCCAGCAGCGTGGGACTAGCGGGGTTAGCTAGCACAGATACGCAGTATTTT. Translated, it gives CASSVGLAGLASTDTQYF.

DNA for the CDR3: TGTGCCAGTAGTGCTGGGCCCCAGTCATACGAGCAGTACTTC. Amino acid sequence: CASSAGPQSYEQYF. The V gene is TRBV19, the J gene TRBJ2-7; unclear D gene. CDR1 and CDR2 (germline): LNHDA, SQIVND (reference sequence). There are 14 residues in the CDR3. V was shortened by 5 bases and J by 4 bases, with 15 bases between the two germline ends.

The genes are TRBV18 and TRBJ1-4; no clear D. The CDR3 contains 14 residues. The ends were cut back, 1 base at V and 7 bases at J, with 10 bases in the middle. Germline V gives CDR1 KGHSH, CDR2 LQKENI. CDR3 protein: CASSPRAEGEKLFF. The DNA for the CDR3 is TGTGCCAGCTCACCACGGGCGGAGGGTGAAAAACTGTTTTTT. The full variable domain, in which reference TRBV18 and TRBJ1-4 provide the parts outside the CDR3, is NAGVMQNPRHLVRRRGQEARLRCSPMKGHSHVYWYRQLPEEGLKFMVYLQKENIIDESGMPKERFSAEFPKEGPSILRIQQVVRGDSAAYFCASSPRAEGEKLFFGSGTQLSVL.

The CDR3 region is CASSFQGVTDTQYF. Written as DNA, the CDR3 is TGTGCCAGCAGCTTCCAGGGGGTTACAGATACGCAGTATTTT. The chain links TRBV7-2 to TRBJ2-3, with 7 positions matching TRBD1. CDR3 length equals 14 residues. Germline trimming cut 3 bases from V and 3 bases from J; bases unmatched to any gene: 3. In germline, CDR1 is SGHTA, CDR2 FQGNSA.

The rearrangement joins TRBV3-1 (or the pseudogene TRBV3-2) to TRBJ2-7; maybe TRBD1 (5 bases). The length of the CDR3 is 12 residues. Between the trimmed V and J ends, which lost 5 bases and 6 bases, there was a span of 11 bases. Germline V gives CDR1 LGHDT, CDR2 YNNKEL (reference sequence). CDR3 sequence: CASSFRQTEQYF. The DNA of the CDR3 is TGTGCCAGCAGCTTTCGACAGACCGAGCAGTACTTC.